This T cell receptor (beta chain) appears in the sequencing data of a study of shared clonotypes between healthy human individuals. The repertoire was sequenced with immunoSEQ multiplex PCR; TCRdb's copy has only in-frame clones and lacks some. The repertoire includes 1.4 million or so clones, around 98.5% of them detected once, and about 0.4% sits in the top ten. In its sample, this clone was seen once. Germline V gene sequence: CDR1 KGHSH, CDR2 LQKENI. This CDR3 contains 15 residues. This chain connects TRBV18 to TRBJ2-5; D possibly corresponds to TRBD1 (6 bases). The J call may be in error: the DNA end matches TRBJ2-7 better. The sequence was obtained from a man younger than 45 in good health. Material for sequencing was naive CD4+ T cells sorted from blood. The subset was: CD45RA+ positively selected. CDR3 coding DNA: TGTGCCAGCTCACTCGGGACACGGGGATCCTACGAGCAGTACTTC. It translates to CASSLGTRGSYEQYF.